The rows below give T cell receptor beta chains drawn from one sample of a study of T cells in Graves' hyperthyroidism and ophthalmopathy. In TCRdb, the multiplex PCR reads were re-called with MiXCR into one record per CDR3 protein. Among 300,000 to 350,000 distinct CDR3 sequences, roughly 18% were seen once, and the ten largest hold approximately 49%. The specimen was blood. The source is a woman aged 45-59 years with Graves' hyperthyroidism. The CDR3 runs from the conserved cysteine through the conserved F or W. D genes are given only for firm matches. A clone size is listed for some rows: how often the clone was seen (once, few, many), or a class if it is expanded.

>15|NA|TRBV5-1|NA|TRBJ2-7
CASSLAPQTAVEQYF
TGCGCCAGCAGCTTGGCCCCCCAGACGGCGGTCGAGCAGTACTTC
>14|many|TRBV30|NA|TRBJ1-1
CAWSVSATNTEAFF
TGTGCCTGGAGTGTCTCAGCTACGAACACTGAAGCTTTCTTT
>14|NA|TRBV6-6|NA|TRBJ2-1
CASSYSTLGDEQFF
TGTGCCAGCAGTTACTCGACACTGGGTGATGAGCAGTTCTTC
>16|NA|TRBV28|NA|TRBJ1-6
CASSFLVGGGNSPLHF
TGTGCCAGCAGTTTCCTAGTGGGGGGCGGCAATTCACCCCTCCACTTT
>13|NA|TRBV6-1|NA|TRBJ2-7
CASGSGPYYEQYF
TGTGCCAGCGGATCGGGACCGTACTACGAGCAGTACTTC
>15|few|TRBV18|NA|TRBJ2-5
CASSPSDVGEETQYF
TGTGCCAGCTCACCGTCGGACGTGGGGGAAGAGACCCAGTACTTC
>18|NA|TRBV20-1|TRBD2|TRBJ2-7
CSARGVLVYSGSFYEQYF
TGCAGTGCTAGAGGGGTGCTAGTCTATAGCGGGAGTTTCTACGAGCAGTACTTC
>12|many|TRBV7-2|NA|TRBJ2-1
CASSYIRGEQFF
TGTGCCAGCAGCTATATACGGGGTGAGCAGTTCTTC
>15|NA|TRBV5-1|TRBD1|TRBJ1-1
CASSADRVVNTEAFF
TGCGCCAGCAGCGCGGACAGGGTTGTGAACACTGAAGCTTTCTTT
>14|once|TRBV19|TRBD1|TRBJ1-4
CASSSQGASEKLFF
TGTGCCAGTAGTTCGCAGGGGGCGAGCGAAAAACTGTTTTTT
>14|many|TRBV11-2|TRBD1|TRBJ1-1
CASSLSPGTGAAFF
TGTGCCAGCAGCTTATCCCCCGGGACAGGGGCAGCTTTCTTT
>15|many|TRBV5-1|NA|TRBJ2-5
CASSLIWGPQETQYF
TGCGCCAGCAGCTTGATCTGGGGACCCCAAGAGACCCAGTACTTC
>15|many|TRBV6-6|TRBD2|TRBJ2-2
CASSYDSGGAGELFF
TGTGCCAGCAGTTACGATAGCGGGGGGGCCGGGGAGCTGTTTTTT
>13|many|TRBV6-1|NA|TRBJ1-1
CASSEDLNTEAFF
TGTGCCAGCAGTGAGGACCTGAACACTGAAGCTTTCTTT
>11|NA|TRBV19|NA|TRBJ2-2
CASMAPGELFF
TGTGCCAGTATGGCCCCCGGGGAGCTGTTTTTT
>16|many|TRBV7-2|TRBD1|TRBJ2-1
CASSHAGTGIYNEQFF
TGTGCCAGCAGCCACGCCGGGACAGGGATCTACAATGAGCAGTTCTTC
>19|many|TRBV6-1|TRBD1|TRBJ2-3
CASRKGQEYEGPPPDTQYF
TGTGCCAGCAGAAAGGGACAGGAGTACGAGGGCCCTCCACCAGATACGCAGTATTTT